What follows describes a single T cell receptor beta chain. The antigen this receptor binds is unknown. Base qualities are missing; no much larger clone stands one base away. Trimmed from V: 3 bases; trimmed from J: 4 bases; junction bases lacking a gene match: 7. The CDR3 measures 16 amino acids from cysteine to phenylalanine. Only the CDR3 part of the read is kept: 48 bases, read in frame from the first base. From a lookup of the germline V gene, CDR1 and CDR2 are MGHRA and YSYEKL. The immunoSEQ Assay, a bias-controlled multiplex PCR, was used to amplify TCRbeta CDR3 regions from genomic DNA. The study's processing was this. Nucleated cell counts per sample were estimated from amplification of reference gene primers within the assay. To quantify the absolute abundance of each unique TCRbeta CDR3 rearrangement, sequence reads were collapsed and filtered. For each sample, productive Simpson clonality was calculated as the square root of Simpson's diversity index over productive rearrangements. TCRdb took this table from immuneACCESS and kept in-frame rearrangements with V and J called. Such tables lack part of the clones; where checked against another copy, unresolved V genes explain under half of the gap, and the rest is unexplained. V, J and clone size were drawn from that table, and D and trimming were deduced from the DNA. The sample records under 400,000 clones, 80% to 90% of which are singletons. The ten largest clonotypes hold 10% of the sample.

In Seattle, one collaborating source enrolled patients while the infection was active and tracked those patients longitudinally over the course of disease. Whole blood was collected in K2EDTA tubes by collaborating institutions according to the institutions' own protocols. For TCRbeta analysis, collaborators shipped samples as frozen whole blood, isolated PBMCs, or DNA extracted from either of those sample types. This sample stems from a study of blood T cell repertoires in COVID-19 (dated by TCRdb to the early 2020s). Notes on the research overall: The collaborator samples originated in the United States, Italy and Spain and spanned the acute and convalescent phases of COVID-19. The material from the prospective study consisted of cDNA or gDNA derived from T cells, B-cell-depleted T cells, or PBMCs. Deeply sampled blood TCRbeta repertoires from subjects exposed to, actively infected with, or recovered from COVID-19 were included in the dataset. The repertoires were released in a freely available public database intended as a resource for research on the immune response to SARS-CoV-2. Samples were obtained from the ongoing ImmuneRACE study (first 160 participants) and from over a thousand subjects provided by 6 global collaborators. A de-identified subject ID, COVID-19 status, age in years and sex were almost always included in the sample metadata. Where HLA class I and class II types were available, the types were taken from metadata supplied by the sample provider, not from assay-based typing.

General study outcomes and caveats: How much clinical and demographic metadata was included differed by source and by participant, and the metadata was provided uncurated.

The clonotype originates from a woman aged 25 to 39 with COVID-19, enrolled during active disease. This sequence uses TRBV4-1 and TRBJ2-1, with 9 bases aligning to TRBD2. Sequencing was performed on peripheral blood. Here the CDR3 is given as CASSHRTSERYNEQFF. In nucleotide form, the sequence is TGCGCCAGCAGCCACAGGACTAGCGAGAGATACAATGAGCAGTTCTTC.